The clone carrying this T cell receptor beta chain was observed a single time. Germline V gene data show CDR1 as LGHNA and CDR2 as YSLEER. This CDR3 region has 18 residues. J gave up 4 bases and V 0 bases, and 12 bases lay outside the gene matches. The data stem from a study of blood T cell repertoires in COVID-19. Study-level background: Specimens from acute and convalescent COVID-19 originated in the United States, Italy and Spain. Nucleic acid was either cDNA or gDNA, and it came from T cells, B-cell-depleted T cells, or PBMCs.

As processed by the authors: It was from reference gene primer amplification that nucleated cell counts were estimated. The protocol was immunoSEQ multiplex PCR, while the TCRdb copy is restricted to in-frame clones and leaves out a portion. V, J and clone size are taken as reported in that table, and D and trimming were inferred from the DNA itself. There are about 60,000 clones in the sample; approximately 90% occur only once, and 1.4% lies in the top ten. The sequence derives from a man aged 55-75 years with acute or convalescent COVID-19. The specimen was peripheral blood. The chain uses TRBV4-3 and TRBJ1-5; TRBD1 aligns across 7 bases. The CDR3 DNA reads as TGCGCCAGCAGCCAAGATATCAGGGGGTATCTTGGTAATCAGCCCCAGCATTTT. Translation: CASSQDIRGYLGNQPQHF.